The 10 T cell receptor beta chains presented below share a single source sample, sequenced in a study of T cell repertoires in cytomegalovirus infection. From the reads, TCRdb called clonotypes with MiXCR, one entry per CDR3 protein. Of 830,000 or so distinct CDR3 sequences in the sample, about 31% were seen once. These receptors have no known antigen. Material: cultured CD8+ T cells from PBMCs, obtained from culture after CMV antigen stimulation. These receptors all come from a human donor in good health (CMV status not recorded). Some clones in this sample may be carry-over from other donors' samples.

This clonotype was seen more than once but under ten times. The chain employs TRBV7-6 and TRBJ2-7; 13 bases line up with TRBD2. This CDR3 has 16 residues. Germline V gene sequence: CDR1 SGHVS, CDR2 FNYEAQ. The J segment lost 5 bases and the V segment lost 3 bases, leaving 7 bases of the junction unmatched. CDR3 coding DNA: TGTGCCAGCAGCTTGGGTCCCGGGACTAGCGGGGACGAGCAGTACTTC. This translates into CASSLGPGTSGDEQYF.

V usage is TRBV6-6 and J usage is TRBJ2-7, with 8 bases fitting TRBD1. The CDR3 spans 13 residues. Looked up from germline, CDR1 is MNHNY and CDR2 is SVGAGI (reference sequence). With V trimmed by 5 bases and J by 12 bases, 12 bases remained unmatched. CDR3 bases: TGTGCCAGCAGTCTGGAACCGGGACAGGCTCTGTACGTC. It encodes CASSLEPGQALYV.

The chain employs TRBV29-1 and TRBJ1-1; D not certain. Trimming shortened V by 1 base and J by 5 bases, and 8 bases separated the two germline ends. This CDR3 contains 12 residues. The germline V gene encodes CDR1 SQVTM and CDR2 ANQGSEA. The CDR3 DNA sequence: TGCAGCGTTGAAGTAGCCCGAACTGAAGCTTTCTTT. Protein product: CSVEVARTEAFF.

This sequence joins TRBV15 and TRBJ2-2; TRBD1 agrees at 8 bases. Germline CDR1 LNHNV, CDR2 YYDKDF (reference sequence). The J segment lost 4 bases and the V segment lost 6 bases, leaving 4 bases of the junction unmatched. This CDR3 spans 14 amino acids. CDR3 residues: CATSGDRGTGELFF. CDR3 DNA sequence: TGTGCCACCAGTGGTGACAGGGGCACCGGGGAGCTGTTTTTT.

In nucleotides, the CDR3 is TGTGCCAGCCAGGACAGTTCCTACAATGAGCAGTTCTTC. Amino acid sequence: CASQDSSYNEQFF. The chain combines TRBV2 with TRBJ2-1; tentative D call: TRBD1 (6 bases). Trimming shortened V by 8 bases and J by 1 base, and 9 bases separated the two germline ends. CDR3 length: 13 amino acids. CDR1 and CDR2 (germline): SNHLY, FYNNEI.

This chain links TRBV12-3 or TRBV12-4 with TRBJ2-5; D is perhaps TRBD1 (6 bases). V lost 11 bases to trimming and J lost 4 bases, with 17 bases between them. This CDR3 comprises 13 residues. In DNA form, the CDR3 reads TGTGCCGCGTCACAGGGTATTGTAGAGACCCAGTACTTC. Translation gives CAASQGIVETQYF.

The chain employs TRBV27 and TRBJ1-1; D perhaps matches TRBD1 (5 bases). This CDR3 has 14 amino acids. CDR1 and CDR2 (germline): MNHEY, SMNVEV (reference sequence). V was shortened by 2 bases and J by 4 bases, with 11 bases between the two germline ends. DNA of the CDR3: TGTGCCAGCAGTTTAACGGGGGGGATCACTGAAGCTTTCTTT. Its protein product is CASSLTGGITEAFF.

The rearrangement joins TRBV19 to TRBJ2-5, with 7 bases identical to TRBD2. With V trimmed by 1 base and J by 4 bases, 6 bases remained unmatched. CDR3 length: 15 residues. Germline V gives CDR1 LNHDA, CDR2 SQIVND (reference sequence). The CDR3, as DNA: TGTGCCAGTAGTATAGTGGGACTACGCCGAGAGACCCAGTACTTC. Translating gives CASSIVGLRRETQYF. Based on the CDR3 plus reference TRBV19 and TRBJ2-5, the full variable domain is DGGITQSPKYLFRKEGQNVTLSCEQNLNHDAMYWYRQDPGQGLRLIYYSQIVNDFQKGDIAEGYSVSREKKESFPLTVTSAQKNPTAFYLCASSIVGLRRETQYFGPGTRLLVL.

Only a few counts were recorded for this clonotype. The chain is built from TRBV9 and TRBJ1-1; no definite D call. The CDR3 has 14 residues. V was clipped by 0 bases and J by 5 bases, with 11 bases between them. Germline CDR1 and CDR2: SGDLS and YYNGEE. CDR3 residues: CASSVGQLGTEAFF. CDR3 bases: TGTGCCAGCAGCGTAGGACAACTGGGAACTGAAGCTTTCTTT.

This chain joins TRBV28 and TRBJ1-4; D not resolved. There are 13 residues in the CDR3. V shed 7 bases and J shed 7 bases, with 13 bases lying between them. Germline V lookup: CDR1 MDHEN, CDR2 SYDVKM. CDR3 sequence (DNA): TGTGCCAGCACCTTGAGCGAAGTTGAAAAACTGTTTTTT. Translation: CASTLSEVEKLFF.